This T cell receptor beta chain came from a study of OX40 agonist ivuxolimab in advanced cancers. About the study: Roughly two fifths of patients had received prior checkpoint inhibitor therapy. Patients achieving partial responses numbered three: one hepatocellular carcinoma case and two cutaneous melanoma cases.

This CDR3 region has 15 residues. CDR1 and CDR2 from the germline V gene are SGHNT and YENEEA. V was pared by 2 bases and J by 6 bases, with 9 bases of the junction left unmatched. Measured with immunoSEQ multiplex PCR; TCRdb has only the in-frame clones, and not every one. This table has about 100,000 clones, around 90% appearing once. This TCR came from an adult with an advanced solid tumor such as melanoma, head and neck, liver or kidney cancer. This specimen consisted of CD4+ or CD8+ T cells sorted from blood, obtained in a trial of the OX40 agonist ivuxolimab. The rearrangement joins TRBV11-3 to TRBJ2-7; 8 nucleotides line up with TRBD2. CDR3 region: CASSLLKRGRSEQYF. For the CDR3, the DNA is TGTGCCAGCAGCTTATTAAAGCGCGGGAGGAGCGAGCAGTACTTC.